This TCR beta chain is from a study of shared clonotypes between healthy human individuals. TCRdb keeps only in-frame clones here, not all; method: immunoSEQ multiplex PCR. The table has about a million clones, around three quarters seen once. This clone was observed a single time. The specimen sequenced was memory CD4+ T cells sorted from blood. Subset specified: CD45RA-negative fraction. The TCR originated in a man aged 18 to 30 in good health.

CDR3 DNA sequence: TGTGCCAGCAGCGTCAGACTAGCGGGGGAACCCATGGAGACCCAGTACTTC. It encodes CASSVRLAGEPMETQYF. The chain has TRBV13 and TRBJ2-5; 12 positions match TRBD2. The CDR3 runs 17 residues. CDR1 and CDR2 from the germline V gene are PRHDT and FYEKMQ (reference sequence). The ends lost 5 bases at V and 5 bases at J; junction bases unmatched: 12.